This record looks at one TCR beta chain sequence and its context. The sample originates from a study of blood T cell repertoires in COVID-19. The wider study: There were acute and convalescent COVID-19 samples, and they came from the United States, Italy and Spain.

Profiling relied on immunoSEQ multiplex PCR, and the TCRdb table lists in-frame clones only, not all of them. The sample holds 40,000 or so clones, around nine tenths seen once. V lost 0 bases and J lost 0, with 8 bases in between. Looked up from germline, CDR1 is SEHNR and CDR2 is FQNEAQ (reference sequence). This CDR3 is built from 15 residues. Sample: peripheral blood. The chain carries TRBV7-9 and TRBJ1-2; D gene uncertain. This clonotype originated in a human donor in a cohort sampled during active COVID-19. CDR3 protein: CASSLARLSNYGYTF. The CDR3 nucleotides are TGTGCCAGCAGCTTAGCACGACTGTCTAACTATGGCTACACCTTC.